Listed here are 12 T cell receptor beta chains from one sample, sequenced in a study of long-term antiretroviral therapy in people with HIV. Sequencing relied on immunoSEQ assay v3.0, run at survey level. Sequencing used immunoSEQ multiplex PCR; TCRdb keeps in-frame clones, though not all of them. This table holds tens of thousands of clones, almost 85% found once. This specimen consisted of unsorted PBMCs, obtained 1.1 years before starting antiretroviral therapy. These receptors originate from a woman in her thirties with HIV.

The J gene is TRBJ2-3, the V gene TRBV10-3, with D hard to call. V lost 3 bases, J lost 6 bases, and 10 bases lay in between. Germline V CDR1 and CDR2: ENHRY, SYGVKD. CDR3 length: 13 amino acids. CDR3 in amino acids: CAISEFQGDTQYF. The CDR3 DNA follows: TGTGCCATCAGTGAATTCCAAGGGGATACGCAGTATTTT.

The chain is built from TRBV19 and TRBJ2-1, with D tentatively TRBD2 (5 bases). Between the trimmed V and J ends, which lost 4 bases and 5 bases, there was a span of 15 bases. From germline, CDR1 is LNHDA and CDR2 SQIVND (reference sequence). The CDR3 sequence is 15 residues long. CDR3: CASSRGRALNNEQFF. The CDR3, as DNA: TGTGCCAGTAGTAGAGGGCGGGCGTTAAACAATGAGCAGTTCTTC.

For the CDR3, the DNA is TGTGCCAGCAGCTTGACAGGGAGTTCGGATACGCAGTATTTT. It is translated as CASSLTGSSDTQYF. This rearrangement joins TRBV9 to TRBJ2-3; TRBD1 matches 7 bases. V gave up 4 bases and J gave up 6 bases; unmatched junction bases: 8. The CDR3 extends over 14 amino acids. Germline values: CDR1 SGDLS, CDR2 YYNGEE.

This chain links TRBV2 with TRBJ1-2, with a possible D match to TRBD1 (5 bases). The CDR3 is 14 amino acids. CDR1 SNHLY and CDR2 FYNNEI come from the germline V gene. V was clipped by 8 bases and J by 5 bases, with 18 bases between them. Here the CDR3 DNA reads TGTGCCAGCGGTGGGGCAGGGATGCTTTATGGCTACACCTTC. It yields the protein CASGGAGMLYGYTF. Drawing the rest from reference TRBV2 and TRBJ1-2, the complete variable domain is EPEVTQTPSHQVTQMGQEVILRCVPISNHLYFYWYRQILGQKVEFLVSFYNNEISEKSEIFDDQFSVERPDGSNFTLKIRSTKLEDSAMYFCASGGAGMLYGYTFGSGTRLTVV.

V and J are TRBV30 and TRBJ2-7; 9 nucleotides match TRBD1. V gave up 0 bases and J gave up 3 bases; unmatched junction bases: 15. This CDR3 spans 18 amino acids. Germline values: CDR1 GTSNPN, CDR2 SVGIG (reference sequence). This CDR3 reads CAWSVQNRGPETYYEQYF. The CDR3 DNA sequence: TGTGCCTGGAGTGTACAGAACAGGGGGCCGGAGACGTACTACGAGCAGTACTTC.

This clone was detected once. The chain joins TRBV9 to TRBJ2-3; D remains unclear. CDR3 length equals 14 residues. V shed 5 bases and J shed 4 bases, with 14 bases lying between them. Germline V gives CDR1 SGDLS, CDR2 YYNGEE. The CDR3 is CASSVPLASDTQYF. CDR3 nucleotide sequence: TGTGCCAGCAGTGTCCCCTTGGCATCAGATACGCAGTATTTT.

The gene calls are TRBV30 and TRBJ2-7; TRBD1 aligns across 9 bases. The CDR3 has 12 residues. V shed 3 bases and J 6 bases; nucleotides not matched to a gene: 3. The germline V gene encodes CDR1 GTSNPN and CDR2 SVGIG (reference sequence). The CDR3, as DNA: TGTGCCTGGAGACAGGGGGCGAGCGAGCAGTACTTC. It specifies CAWRQGASEQYF.

This sequence joins TRBV5-6 and TRBJ1-3; no firm D call. The germline gives CDR1 SGHDT, CDR2 YYEEEE. The V and J ends lost 0 bases and 3 bases respectively, with 13 bases between them. This CDR3 spans 16 amino acids. This chain's CDR3 is CASSLASTSVGNTIYF. CDR3 sequence (DNA): TGTGCCAGCAGCTTGGCCTCGACGTCAGTTGGAAACACCATATATTTT.

J is TRBJ2-5 and V is TRBV30; D perhaps matches TRBD1 (6 bases). Trimming took 4 bases from V and 0 from J, leaving 6 bases between them. Per the germline V gene, CDR1 is GTSNPN and CDR2 is SVGIG (reference sequence). This CDR3 has 12 residues. DNA for the CDR3: TGTGCCTGGAACAGGGACCAAGAGACCCAGTACTTC. Protein sequence: CAWNRDQETQYF.

The CDR3 DNA is TGTGCCAGTAGTATTGGGGGAAAGGGAGCACAAGAGACCCAGTACTTC. It translates to CASSIGGKGAQETQYF. The chain has TRBV19 and TRBJ2-5, with D possibly called TRBD1 or TRBD2 (5 bases each). This CDR3 has 16 residues. CDR1 is LNHDA, CDR2 SQIVND, per germline (reference sequence). V was cut by 3 bases and J by 2 bases, with 16 bases left in between.

This sequence joins TRBV5-5 and TRBJ2-7; 10 nucleotides match TRBD2. This CDR3 spans 15 amino acids. The germline CDR1 and CDR2 sequences are SGHKS and YYEKEE (reference sequence). Losses at the gene ends were 0 bases for V and 3 bases for J; bases not matched to a gene: 3. CDR3 sequence: CASSLAGTSVYEQYF. The CDR3 DNA is TGTGCCAGCAGCTTGGCCGGGACTAGCGTCTACGAGCAGTACTTC.

The chain couples TRBV20-1 to TRBJ1-4; D remains ambiguous. Germline loops: CDR1 DFQATT, CDR2 SNEGSKA (reference sequence). CDR3 size: 11 residues. Deletions cut 6 bases from V and 8 bases from J, with 10 bases between. The CDR3: CSARAGEKLFF. The CDR3 bases are TGCAGTGCCCGGGCTGGAGAAAAACTGTTTTTT.